The next 5 T cell receptor beta chains were all read from a single sample in a study of shared clonotypes between healthy human individuals (dated by TCRdb to 2020 to 2021). The library was built by means of the immunoSEQ multiplex PCR assay. The clones in this table, taken by TCRdb from immuneACCESS, are in-frame only. Not every clone is retained; where verified, under half of the shortfall comes from an unresolved V gene, and the cause of the rest is unknown. The sample has around 2,000,000 clones on record, 85% to 95% of them singletons. The top ten constitute about 1.1% of the sample. CD8 naive samples were CD45RO-negative cells positively selected for CCR7, giving a CD45RA+CCR7+ population that excluded TemRA cells. Material: naive CD8+ T cells sorted from blood. Per the publication, the cell subset or site label means: CD45RA+CCR7+. All receptors derive from a man younger than 35 in good health.

This chain connects TRBV27 to TRBJ2-3; D may correspond to TRBD1 or TRBD2 (5 bases each). CDR3 length equals 12 residues. V lost 5 bases and J 10 bases, leaving 13 bases between the germline ends. Per the germline V gene, CDR1 is MNHEY and CDR2 is SMNVEV (reference sequence). As DNA, the CDR3 is TGTGCCAGCAGTCCCACGGGGCCGGCGCAGTATTTT. The encoded protein is CASSPTGPAQYF.

This chain uses TRBV13 with TRBJ1-1; D perhaps matches TRBD1 (5 bases). CDR3 length: 14 amino acids. Germline-derived CDR1 and CDR2 are PRHDT and FYEKMQ (reference sequence). Trimming shortened V by 1 base and J by 4 bases, and 10 bases separated the two germline ends. CDR3 in amino acids: CASSLAGPRTEAFF. The DNA for the CDR3 is TGTGCCAGCAGCTTAGCGGGGCCCCGCACTGAAGCTTTCTTT.

The rearrangement links TRBV28 to TRBJ2-7; D call uncertain. The CDR3 has 11 amino acids. The V gene lost 3 bases and the J gene lost 6 bases, with 6 bases spanning the gap. Germline V CDR1 and CDR2: MDHEN, SYDVKM. The CDR3: CASSFWGEQYF. CDR3 sequence (DNA): TGTGCCAGCAGTTTTTGGGGCGAGCAGTACTTC.

This clone has just one count. The rearrangement uses TRBV28 and TRBJ2-7, with TRBD2 matching 7 bases. There are 11 residues in the CDR3. Germline V gene sequence: CDR1 MDHEN, CDR2 SYDVKM. Trimming removed 11 bases from V and 4 bases from J; junction bases left unmatched: 5. DNA of the CDR3: TGTGCCTCGGGAGGAGGTTACGAGCAGTACTTC. Residues: CASGGGYEQYF. Full variable domain (missing parts from reference TRBV28 and TRBJ2-7): DVKVTQSSRYLVKRTGEKVFLECVQDMDHENMFWYRQDPGLGLRLIYFSYDVKMKEKGDIPEGYSVSREKKERFSLILESASTNQTSMYLCASGGGYEQYFGPGTRLTVT.

The rearrangement uses TRBV5-1 and TRBJ2-3; no reliable D call. From germline, CDR1 is SGHRS and CDR2 YFSETQ. The CDR3 is 12 amino acids. The V end lost 3 bases, the J end lost 2 bases, and 4 bases lay between the germline ends. The chain's CDR3 is CASSSDTDTQYF. Here the CDR3 DNA reads TGCGCCAGCAGCTCCGACACAGATACGCAGTATTTT.